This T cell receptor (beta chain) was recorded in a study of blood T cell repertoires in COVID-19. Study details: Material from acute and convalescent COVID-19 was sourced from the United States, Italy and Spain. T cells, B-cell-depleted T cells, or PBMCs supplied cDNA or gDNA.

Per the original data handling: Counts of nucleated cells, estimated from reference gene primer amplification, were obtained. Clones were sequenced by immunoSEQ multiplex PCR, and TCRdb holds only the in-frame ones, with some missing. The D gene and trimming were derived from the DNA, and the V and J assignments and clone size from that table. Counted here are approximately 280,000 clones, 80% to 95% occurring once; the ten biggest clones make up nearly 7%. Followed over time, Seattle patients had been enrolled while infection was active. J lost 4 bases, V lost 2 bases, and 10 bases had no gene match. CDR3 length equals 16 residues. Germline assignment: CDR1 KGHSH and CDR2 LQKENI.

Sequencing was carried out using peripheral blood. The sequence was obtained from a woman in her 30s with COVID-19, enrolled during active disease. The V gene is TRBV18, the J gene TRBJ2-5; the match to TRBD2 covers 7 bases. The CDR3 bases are TGTGCCAGCTCACCAATTCGCGGGAGAATGGGAGAGACCCAGTACTTC. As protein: CASSPIRGRMGETQYF.